This T cell receptor beta chain was sequenced during a study of OX40 agonist ivuxolimab in advanced cancers. Across the whole study: Every 2 weeks, patients received ivuxolimab intravenously, dosed at 0.01 to 10 mg/kg. Study-wide points: Nonresponders included some who also had low normalized T-cell clonal expansion.

The V end lost 2 bases, the J end lost 5 bases, and 18 bases lay between the germline ends. The CDR3 spans 16 residues. Germline CDR1 is SNHLY and CDR2 is FYNNEI. With respect to this clone: Antigen: not known.

Produced via immunoSEQ multiplex PCR; TCRdb's table is partial and in-frame only. The sample contains 15,000 to 25,000 clones, approximately 83% of which appear only once. The rearrangement uses TRBV2 and TRBJ1-2; D is possibly TRBD1 (5 bases). Source: CD4+ or CD8+ T cells sorted from blood, taken in a trial of the OX40 agonist ivuxolimab. The source is an adult with an advanced solid tumor such as melanoma, head and neck, liver or kidney cancer. The chain's CDR3 is CASSESPIRDGYGYTF. CDR3 nucleotides: TGTGCCAGCAGTGAATCCCCGATCAGGGATGGATATGGCTACACCTTC.